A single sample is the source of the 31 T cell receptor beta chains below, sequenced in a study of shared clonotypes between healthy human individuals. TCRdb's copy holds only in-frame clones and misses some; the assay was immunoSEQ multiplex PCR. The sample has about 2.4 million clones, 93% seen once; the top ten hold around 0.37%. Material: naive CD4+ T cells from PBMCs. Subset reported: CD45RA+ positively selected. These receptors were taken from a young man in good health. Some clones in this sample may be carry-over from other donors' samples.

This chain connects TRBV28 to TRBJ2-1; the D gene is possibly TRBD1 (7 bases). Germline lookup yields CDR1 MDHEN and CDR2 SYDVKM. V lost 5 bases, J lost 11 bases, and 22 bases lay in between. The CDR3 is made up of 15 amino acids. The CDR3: CASSQGGGGDEKQFF. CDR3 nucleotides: TGTGCCAGCAGTCAAGGGGGCGGAGGGGATGAGAAGCAGTTCTTC.

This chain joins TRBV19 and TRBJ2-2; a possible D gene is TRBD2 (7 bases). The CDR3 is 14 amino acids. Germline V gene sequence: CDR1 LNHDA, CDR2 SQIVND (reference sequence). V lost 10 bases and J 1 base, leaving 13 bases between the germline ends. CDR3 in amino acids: CATPGGQNTGELFF. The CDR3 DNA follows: TGTGCCACTCCCGGGGGGCAGAACACCGGGGAGCTGTTTTTT.

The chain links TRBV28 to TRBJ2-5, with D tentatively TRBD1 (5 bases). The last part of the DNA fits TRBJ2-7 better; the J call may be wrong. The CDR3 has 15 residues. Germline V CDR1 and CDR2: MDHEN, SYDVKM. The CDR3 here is CASSPILDSSYEQYF. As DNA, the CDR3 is TGTGCCAGCAGTCCTATCCTTGACAGCTCCTACGAGCAGTACTTC.

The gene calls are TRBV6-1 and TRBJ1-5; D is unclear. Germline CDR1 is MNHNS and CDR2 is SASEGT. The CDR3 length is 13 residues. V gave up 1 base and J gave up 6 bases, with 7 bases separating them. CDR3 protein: CASSEEARQPQHF. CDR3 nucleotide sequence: TGTGCCAGCAGTGAAGAAGCCCGTCAGCCCCAGCATTTT.

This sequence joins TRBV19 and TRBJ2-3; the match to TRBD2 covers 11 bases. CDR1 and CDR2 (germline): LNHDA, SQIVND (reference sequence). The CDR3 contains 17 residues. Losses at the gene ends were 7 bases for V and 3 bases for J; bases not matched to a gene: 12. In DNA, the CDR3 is TGTGCCAGTAACCCGGGACTAGCGGCCAGTGGGACAGATACGCAGTATTTT. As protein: CASNPGLAASGTDTQYF.

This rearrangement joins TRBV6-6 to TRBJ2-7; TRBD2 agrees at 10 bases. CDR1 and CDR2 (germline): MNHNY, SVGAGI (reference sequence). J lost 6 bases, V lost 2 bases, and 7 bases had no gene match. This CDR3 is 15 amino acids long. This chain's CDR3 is CASSYVASGSGEQYF. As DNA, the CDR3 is TGTGCCAGCAGTTACGTCGCTAGCGGGAGTGGCGAGCAGTACTTC.

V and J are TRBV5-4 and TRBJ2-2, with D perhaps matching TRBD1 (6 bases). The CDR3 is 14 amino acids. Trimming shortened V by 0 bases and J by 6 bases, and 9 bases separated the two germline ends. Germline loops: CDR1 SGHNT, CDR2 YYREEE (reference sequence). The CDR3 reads CASSLGAGAGELFF. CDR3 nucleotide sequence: TGTGCCAGCAGCTTGGGAGCAGGGGCCGGGGAGCTGTTTTTT.

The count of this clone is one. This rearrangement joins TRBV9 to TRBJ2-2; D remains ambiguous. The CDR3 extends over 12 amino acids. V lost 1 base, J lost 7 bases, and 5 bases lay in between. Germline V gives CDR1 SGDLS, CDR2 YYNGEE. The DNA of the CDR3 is TGTGCCAGCAGCGTAAGGTACGGGGAGCTGTTTTTT. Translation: CASSVRYGELFF.

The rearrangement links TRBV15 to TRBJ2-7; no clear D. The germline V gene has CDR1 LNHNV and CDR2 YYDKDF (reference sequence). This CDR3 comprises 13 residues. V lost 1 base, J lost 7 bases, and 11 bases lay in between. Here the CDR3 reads CATSRVGAGEQYF. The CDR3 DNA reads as TGTGCCACCAGCAGAGTCGGAGCCGGGGAGCAGTACTTC. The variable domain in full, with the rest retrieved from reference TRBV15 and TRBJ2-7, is DAMVIQNPRYQVTQFGKPVTLSCSQTLNHNVMYWYQQKSSQAPKLLFHYYDKDFNNEADTPDNFQSRRPNTSFCFLDIRSPGLGDTAMYLCATSRVGAGEQYFGPGTRLTVT.

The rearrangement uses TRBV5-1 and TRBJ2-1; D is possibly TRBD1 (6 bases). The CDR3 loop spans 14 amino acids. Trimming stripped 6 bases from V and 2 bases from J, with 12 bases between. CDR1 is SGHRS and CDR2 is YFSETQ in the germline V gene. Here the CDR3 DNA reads TGCGCCAGCACCCGGACAGAAGCCTACAATGAGCAGTTCTTC. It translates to CASTRTEAYNEQFF.

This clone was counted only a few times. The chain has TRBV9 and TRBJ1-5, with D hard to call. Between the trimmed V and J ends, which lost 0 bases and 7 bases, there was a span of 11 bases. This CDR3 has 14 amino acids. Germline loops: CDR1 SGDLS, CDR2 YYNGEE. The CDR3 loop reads CASSVGGPGQPQHF. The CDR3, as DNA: TGTGCCAGCAGCGTAGGCGGGCCAGGACAGCCCCAGCATTTT. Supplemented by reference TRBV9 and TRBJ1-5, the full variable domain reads DSGVTQTPKHLITATGQRVTLRCSPRSGDLSVYWYQQSLDQGLQFLIQYYNGEERAKGNILERFSAQQFPDLHSELNLSSLELGDSALYFCASSVGGPGQPQHFGDGTRLSIL.

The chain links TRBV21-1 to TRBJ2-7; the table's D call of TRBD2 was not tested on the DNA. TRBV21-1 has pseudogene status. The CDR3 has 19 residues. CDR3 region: CASSLVGGTSGSLPYEQYF. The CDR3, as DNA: TGTGCCAGCAGCCTAGTGGGCGGGACTAGCGGGTCCCTTCCCTACGAGCAGTACTTC.

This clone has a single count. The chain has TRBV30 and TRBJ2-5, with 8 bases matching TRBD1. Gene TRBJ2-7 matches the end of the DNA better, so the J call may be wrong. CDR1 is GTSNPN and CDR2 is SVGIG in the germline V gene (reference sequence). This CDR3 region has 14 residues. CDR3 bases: TGTGCCTGGAGTTCCCGACAGGGGCCCTACGAGCAGTACTTC. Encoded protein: CAWSSRQGPYEQYF.

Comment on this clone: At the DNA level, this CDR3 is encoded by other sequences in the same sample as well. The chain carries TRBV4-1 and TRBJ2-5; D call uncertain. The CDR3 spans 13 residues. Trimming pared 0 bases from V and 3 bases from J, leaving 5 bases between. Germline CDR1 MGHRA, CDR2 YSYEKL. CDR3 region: CASSQDLKETQYF. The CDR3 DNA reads TGCGCCAGCAGCCAAGATCTGAAAGAGACCCAGTACTTC.

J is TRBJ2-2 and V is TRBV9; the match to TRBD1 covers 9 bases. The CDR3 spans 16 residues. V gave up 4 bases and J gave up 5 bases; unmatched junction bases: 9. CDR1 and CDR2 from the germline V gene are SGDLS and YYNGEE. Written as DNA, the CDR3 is TGTGCCAGCAGCCTTTTCCCGGGACAGGGTACCGGGGAGCTGTTTTTT. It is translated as CASSLFPGQGTGELFF.

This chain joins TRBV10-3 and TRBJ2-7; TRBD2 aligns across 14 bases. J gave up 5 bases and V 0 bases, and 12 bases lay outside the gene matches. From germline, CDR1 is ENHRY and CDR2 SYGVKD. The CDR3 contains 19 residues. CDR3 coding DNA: TGTGCCATCAGTGAGTCGTCGCCGAATCTGGGACTAGCGGGAGACGAGCAGTACTTC. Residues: CAISESSPNLGLAGDEQYF.

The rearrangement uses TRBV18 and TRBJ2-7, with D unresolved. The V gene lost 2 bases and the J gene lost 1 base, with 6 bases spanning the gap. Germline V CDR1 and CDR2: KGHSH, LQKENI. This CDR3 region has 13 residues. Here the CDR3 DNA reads TGTGCCAGCTCACCAGAAGGTTCCTACGAGCAGTACTTC. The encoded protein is CASSPEGSYEQYF.

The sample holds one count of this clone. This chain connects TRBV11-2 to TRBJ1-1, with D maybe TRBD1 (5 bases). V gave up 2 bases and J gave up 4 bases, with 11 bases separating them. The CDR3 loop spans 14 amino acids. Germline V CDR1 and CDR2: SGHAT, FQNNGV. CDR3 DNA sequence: TGTGCCAGCAGCTTATCCCGGGGGGGCACTGAAGCTTTCTTT. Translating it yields CASSLSRGGTEAFF.

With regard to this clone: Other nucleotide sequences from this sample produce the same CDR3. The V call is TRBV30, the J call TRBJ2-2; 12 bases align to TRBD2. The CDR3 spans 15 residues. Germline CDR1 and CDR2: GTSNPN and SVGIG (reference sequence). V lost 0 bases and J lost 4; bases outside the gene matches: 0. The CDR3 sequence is CAWSVGLAGTGELFF. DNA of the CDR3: TGTGCCTGGAGTGTGGGACTAGCGGGCACCGGGGAGCTGTTTTTT.

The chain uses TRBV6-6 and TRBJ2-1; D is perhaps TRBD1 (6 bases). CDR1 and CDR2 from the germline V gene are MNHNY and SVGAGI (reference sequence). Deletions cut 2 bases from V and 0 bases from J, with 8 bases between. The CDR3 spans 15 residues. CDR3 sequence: CASSYGGPSYNEQFF. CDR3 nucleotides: TGTGCCAGCAGTTACGGGGGCCCCTCCTACAATGAGCAGTTCTTC.

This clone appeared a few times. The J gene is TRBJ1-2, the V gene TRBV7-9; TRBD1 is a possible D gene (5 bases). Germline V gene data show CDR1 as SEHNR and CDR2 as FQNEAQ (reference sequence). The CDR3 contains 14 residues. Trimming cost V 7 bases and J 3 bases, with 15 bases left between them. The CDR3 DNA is TGTGCCAGCACCTCAAGCGGAGGGGACTATGGCTACACCTTC. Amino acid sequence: CASTSSGGDYGYTF.

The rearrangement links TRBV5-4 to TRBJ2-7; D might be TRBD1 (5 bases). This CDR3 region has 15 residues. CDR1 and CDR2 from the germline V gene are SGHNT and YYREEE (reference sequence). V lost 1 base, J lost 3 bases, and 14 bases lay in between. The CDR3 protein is CASSLTGLVDYEQYF. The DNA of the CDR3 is TGTGCCAGCAGCTTGACAGGCTTGGTAGACTACGAGCAGTACTTC. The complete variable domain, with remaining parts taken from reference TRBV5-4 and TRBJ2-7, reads ETGVTQSPTHLIKTRGQQVTLRCSSQSGHNTVSWYQQALGQGPQFIFQYYREEENGRGNFPPRFSGLQFPNYSSELNVNALELDDSALYLCASSLTGLVDYEQYFGPGTRLTVT.

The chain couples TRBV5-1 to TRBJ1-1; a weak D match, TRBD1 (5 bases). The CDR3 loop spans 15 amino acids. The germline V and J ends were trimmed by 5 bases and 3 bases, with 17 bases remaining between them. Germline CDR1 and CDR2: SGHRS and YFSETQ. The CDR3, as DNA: TGCGCCAGCAGGGGGGAGGGGAGAGGGCACACTGAAGCTTTCTTT. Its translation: CASRGEGRGHTEAFF.

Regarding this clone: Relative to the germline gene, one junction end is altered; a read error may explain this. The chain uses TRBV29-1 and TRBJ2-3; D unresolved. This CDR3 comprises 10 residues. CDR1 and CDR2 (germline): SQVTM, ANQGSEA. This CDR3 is CSVKEITQYF. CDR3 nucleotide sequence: TGCAGCGTTAAAGAAATAACGCAGTATTTT.

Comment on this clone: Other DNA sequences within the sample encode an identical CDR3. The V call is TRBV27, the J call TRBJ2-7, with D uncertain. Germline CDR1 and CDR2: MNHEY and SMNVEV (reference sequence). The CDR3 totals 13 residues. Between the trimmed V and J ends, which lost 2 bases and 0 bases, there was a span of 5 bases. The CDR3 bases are TGTGCCAGCAGTTTACTGAGCTCCTACGAGCAGTACTTC. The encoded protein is CASSLLSSYEQYF.

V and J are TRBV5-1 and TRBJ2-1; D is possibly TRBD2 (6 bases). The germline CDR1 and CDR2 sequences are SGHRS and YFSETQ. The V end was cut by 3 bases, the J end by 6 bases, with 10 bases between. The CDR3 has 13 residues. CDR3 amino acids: CASSSALANEQFF. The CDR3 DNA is TGCGCCAGCAGCTCCGCACTAGCCAATGAGCAGTTCTTC.

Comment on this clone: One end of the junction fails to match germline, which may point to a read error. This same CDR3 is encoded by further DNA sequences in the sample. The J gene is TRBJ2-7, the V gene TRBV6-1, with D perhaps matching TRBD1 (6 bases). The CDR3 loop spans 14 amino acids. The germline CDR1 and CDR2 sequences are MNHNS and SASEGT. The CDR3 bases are TGTGCCAGCAGAGAAGGGGGAAGCTCCTACGAGCAGTACTTC. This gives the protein CASREGGSSYEQYF.

The CDR3 sequence: CASSLRPEAYEQYF. The DNA for the CDR3 is TGTGCCAGCAGTTTACGTCCGGAAGCCTACGAGCAGTACTTC. This rearrangement joins TRBV28 to TRBJ2-7; D is ambiguous. Between the trimmed V and J ends, which lost 2 bases and 2 bases, there was a span of 10 bases. Germline-derived CDR1 and CDR2 are MDHEN and SYDVKM. The CDR3 totals 14 residues. Supplemented by reference TRBV28 and TRBJ2-7, the full variable domain reads DVKVTQSSRYLVKRTGEKVFLECVQDMDHENMFWYRQDPGLGLRLIYFSYDVKMKEKGDIPEGYSVSREKKERFSLILESASTNQTSMYLCASSLRPEAYEQYFGPGTRLTVT.

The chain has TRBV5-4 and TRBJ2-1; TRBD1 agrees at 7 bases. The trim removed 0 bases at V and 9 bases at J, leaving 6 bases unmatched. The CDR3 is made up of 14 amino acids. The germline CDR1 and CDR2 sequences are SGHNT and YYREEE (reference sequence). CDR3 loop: CASSLALGDSEQFF. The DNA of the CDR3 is TGTGCCAGCAGCTTGGCACTAGGGGACAGTGAGCAGTTCTTC.

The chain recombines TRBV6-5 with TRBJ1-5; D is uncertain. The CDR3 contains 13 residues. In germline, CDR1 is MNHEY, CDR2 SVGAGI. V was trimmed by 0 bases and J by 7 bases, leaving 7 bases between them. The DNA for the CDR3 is TGTGCCAGCAGTTACTCGATTTTGCAGCCCCAGCATTTT. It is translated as CASSYSILQPQHF.

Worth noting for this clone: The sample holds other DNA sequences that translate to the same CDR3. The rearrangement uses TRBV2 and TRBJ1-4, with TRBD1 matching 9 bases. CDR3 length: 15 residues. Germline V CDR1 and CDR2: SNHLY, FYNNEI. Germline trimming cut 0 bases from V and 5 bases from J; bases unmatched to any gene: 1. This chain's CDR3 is CASSEAGTGNEKLFF. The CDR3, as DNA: TGTGCCAGCAGTGAAGCAGGGACAGGGAATGAAAAACTGTTTTTT.